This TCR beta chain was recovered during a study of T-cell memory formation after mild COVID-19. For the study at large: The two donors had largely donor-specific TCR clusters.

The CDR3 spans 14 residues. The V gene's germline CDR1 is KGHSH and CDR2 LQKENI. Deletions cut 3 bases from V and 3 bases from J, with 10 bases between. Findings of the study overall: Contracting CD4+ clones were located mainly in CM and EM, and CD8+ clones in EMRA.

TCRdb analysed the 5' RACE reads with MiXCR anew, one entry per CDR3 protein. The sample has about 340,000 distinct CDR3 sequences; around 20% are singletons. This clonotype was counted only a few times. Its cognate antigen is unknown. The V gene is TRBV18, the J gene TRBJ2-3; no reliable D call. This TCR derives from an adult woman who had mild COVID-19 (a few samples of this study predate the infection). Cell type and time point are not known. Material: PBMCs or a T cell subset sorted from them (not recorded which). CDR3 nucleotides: TGTGCCAGCTCACCGGAGATTAAGACAGATACGCAGTATTTT. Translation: CASSPEIKTDTQYF. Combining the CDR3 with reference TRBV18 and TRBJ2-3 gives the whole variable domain NAGVMQNPRHLVRRRGQEARLRCSPMKGHSHVYWYRQLPEEGLKFMVYLQKENIIDESGMPKERFSAEFPKEGPSILRIQQVVRGDSAAYFCASSPEIKTDTQYFGPGTRLTVL.